This TCR beta chain was identified in a study of blood T cell repertoires in COVID-19 (dated by TCRdb to about 2020). Study-level background: Samples from collaborators originated in the United States, Italy and Spain and spanned both the acute and convalescent phases of COVID-19. The material from the prospective study consisted of cDNA or gDNA derived from T cells, B-cell-depleted T cells, or PBMCs. Deeply sampled blood TCRbeta repertoires from subjects exposed to, actively infected with, or recovered from COVID-19 were included in the dataset. The repertoires were released in a freely available public database intended as a resource for research on the immune response to SARS-CoV-2. The samples were drawn from two sources: the first 160 participants of the ongoing ImmuneRACE study, and over 1,000 subjects contributed by 6 global collaborators. A de-identified subject ID, COVID-19 status, age in years and sex were almost always included in the sample metadata. HLA class I and class II types, where available, came from metadata supplied by the sample provider rather than from assay-based typing. The study at large found these results: The quantity of clinical and demographic metadata differed by source and by participant and was supplied without curation.

TCRbeta CDR3 regions were amplified from genomic DNA using the immunoSEQ Assay, a bias-controlled multiplex PCR. Per the source publication's procedure: The number of nucleated cells in each sample was estimated by amplification of reference gene primers within the assay. To quantify the absolute abundance of each unique TCRbeta CDR3 rearrangement, sequence reads were collapsed and filtered. For each sample, productive Simpson clonality was calculated by taking the square root of Simpson's diversity index across productive rearrangements. TCRdb obtained this table from immuneACCESS and retained in-frame rearrangements with V and J assigned. These tables miss some clones; where compared with another copy, unresolved V genes account for less than half of the shortfall, and the remainder is unexplained. Clonal size and the V and J genes are those of that table, whereas D and trimming came from the DNA. A total of approximately 120,000 clones appear in this sample, around 81% of them only once. 3.5% to 5% of the sample is taken by the ten largest.

Collaborating institutions collected whole blood in K2EDTA tubes following their own protocols. Collaborator samples were shipped for TCRbeta analysis as frozen whole blood, isolated PBMCs, or DNA extracted from either sample type. Regarding this clone: Its antigen specificity is not known. Qualities for individual bases were not recorded, and no much larger clone is one base off.

Sequenced: peripheral blood. The TCR originated in a human donor in a cohort sampled during active or convalescent COVID-19.

The nucleotide sequence reads TGTGCCATCAGTAAAGGCGGACAGTTGACCAATGAGCAGTTCTTC. Its coded protein is CAISKGGQLTNEQFF. The chain uses TRBV10-3 and TRBJ2-1; the D gene is possibly TRBD1, with 6 bases matching. V is clipped by 5 bases and J by 6 bases, and the sequence between their germline boundaries is 17 bases long. The CDR3 covers 15 residues, taking in both the cysteine and the phenylalanine. Just the 45-base CDR3 DNA is kept, in frame starting at base 1. The germline V gene sets CDR1 to ENHRY and CDR2 to SYGVKD.